This is a list of T cell receptor beta chains from one sample in a study of T cells expressing NK-cell markers. TCRdb reprocessed the 5' RACE reads and stores each CDR3 protein as one record, lacking DNA. This sample's table reports 200,000 to 300,000 distinct CDR3 sequences. The sample was blood T cells: a sorted CD56 or NKG2C T cell subset, CD4+ or CD8+ T cells, or bulk PBMC T cells (not recorded which). These receptors all come from a woman between 18 and 70 years old in good health. Each CDR3 is given with its conserved first and last residue.

length,V,J,CDR3
14,TRBV28,TRBJ2-4,CASSPTRLGRIQYF
15,TRBV20-1,TRBJ2-2,CSARGGQALTGELFF
17,TRBV11-2,TRBJ2-5,CASSLVGRTSAKETQYF
15,TRBV12-3/TRBV12-4,TRBJ1-1,CASTKVDRVFTEAFF
16,TRBV6-1,TRBJ2-1,CASGTSGRAEYNEQFF
11,TRBV4-2,TRBJ1-3,CASSHGNTIYF
17,TRBV20-1,TRBJ2-1,CSATDSLSPLSYNEQFF
16,TRBV7-8,TRBJ1-1,CASSLMRYARVTEAFF
14,TRBV7-2,TRBJ1-4,CASSLTPQGEKLFF
13,TRBV11-2,TRBJ1-1,CASSTREDTEAFF